The T cell receptor beta chain described here comes from a study of control samples from healthy donors and cancer patients. Sequencing was performed with immunoSEQ multiplex PCR; in TCRdb, only in-frame clones are kept and a portion is missing. The repertoire holds 100,000 or so clones, with 83% as singletons. CDR3 length equals 15 residues. Deletions cut 6 bases from V and 9 bases from J, with 21 bases between. Germline loops: CDR1 MNHEY, CDR2 SVGAGI. The chain joins TRBV6-5 to TRBJ2-1; TRBD2 might be the D (7 bases). This clonotype was sampled from a woman in her 50s in good health. Sequencing input: blood. In nucleotides, the CDR3 is TGTGCCAGCAGACGTGGGGGCGGGAGTCCGCGTGAGCAGTTCTTC. It specifies CASRRGGGSPREQFF.